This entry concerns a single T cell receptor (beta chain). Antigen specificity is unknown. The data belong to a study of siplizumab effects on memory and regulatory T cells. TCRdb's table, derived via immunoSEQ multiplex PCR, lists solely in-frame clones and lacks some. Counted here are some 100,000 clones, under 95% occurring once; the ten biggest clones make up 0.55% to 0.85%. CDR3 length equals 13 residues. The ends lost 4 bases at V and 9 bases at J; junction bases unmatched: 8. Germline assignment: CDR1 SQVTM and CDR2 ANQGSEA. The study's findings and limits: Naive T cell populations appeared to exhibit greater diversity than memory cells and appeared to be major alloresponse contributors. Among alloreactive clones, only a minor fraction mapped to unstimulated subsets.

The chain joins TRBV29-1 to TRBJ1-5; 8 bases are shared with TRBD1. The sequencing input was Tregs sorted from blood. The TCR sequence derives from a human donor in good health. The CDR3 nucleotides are TGCAGCGTTGGAGCGGACAGGGAAACGCCCCAGCATTTT. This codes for CSVGADRETPQHF.